This passage covers 26 T cell receptor beta chains from one sample sequenced in a study of cytomegalovirus exposure and HLA in healthy donors. 13 Jbeta primers and 60 Vbeta primers were used for the PCR. TCRdb's table, derived via immunoSEQ multiplex PCR, lists solely in-frame clones and lacks some. The profile shows 98,000 or so clones, roughly four fifths of them singletons. The sequenced material came from PBMCs. These receptors all stem from a female donor in good health and CMV-seronegative.

The chain couples TRBV7-9 to TRBJ2-1, with D possibly being TRBD2 (7 bases). The CDR3 totals 15 residues. Germline CDR1 and CDR2: SEHNR and FQNEAQ (reference sequence). Trimming took 3 bases from V and 6 from J, leaving 15 bases between them. CDR3 sequence reads: CASSFGGGRSNEQFF. The CDR3 DNA reads as TGTGCCAGCAGCTTTGGGGGGGGGCGAAGCAATGAGCAGTTCTTC. Together with reference TRBV7-9 and TRBJ2-1, the CDR3 gives the full variable domain: DTGVSQNPRHKITKRGQNVTFRCDPISEHNRLYWYRQTLGQGPEFLTYFQNEAQLEKSRLLSDRFSAERPKGSFSTLEIQRTEQGDSAMYLCASSFGGGRSNEQFFGPGTRLTVL.

The chain couples TRBV7-6 to TRBJ2-7, with a possible D match to TRBD2 (5 bases). CDR1 SGHVS and CDR2 FNYEAQ come from the germline V gene. This CDR3 is 14 amino acids long. V was cut by 5 bases and J by 2 bases, with 13 bases left in between. CDR3 loop: CASSPGSWAYEQYF. The CDR3 DNA is TGTGCCAGCAGCCCGGGGTCTTGGGCCTACGAGCAGTACTTC.

For the CDR3, the DNA is TGCGCCAGCAGTCAGGGACAGAGTAGCAATCAGCCCCAGCATTTT. As protein: CASSQGQSSNQPQHF. This chain links TRBV10-2 with TRBJ1-5; 7 nucleotides match TRBD1. Germline trimming cut 5 bases from V and 0 bases from J; bases unmatched to any gene: 4. The CDR3 totals 15 residues. Germline lookup yields CDR1 WSHSY and CDR2 SAAADI.

The rearrangement joins TRBV6-4 to TRBJ1-3, with no clear D. CDR1 and CDR2 (germline): MRHNA, SNTAGT. With 0 bases removed from V and 1 base from J, the gap between germline ends came to 19 bases. This CDR3 has 19 residues. The CDR3 protein is CASSDSNVFLFSSGNTIYF. CDR3 in DNA: TGTGCCAGCAGTGACTCGAATGTATTCTTATTTAGTTCTGGAAACACCATATATTTT.

The J gene is TRBJ2-2, the V gene TRBV4-3; 8 bases agree with TRBD1. Germline CDR1 LGHNA, CDR2 YSLEER. Trimming cost V 4 bases and J 6 bases; bases outside gene matches: 10. The CDR3 length is 16 residues. This chain's CDR3 is CASSPRQGINPGELFF. The CDR3 DNA reads as TGCGCCAGCAGCCCCCGACAGGGGATAAACCCCGGGGAGCTGTTTTTT.

J is TRBJ1-5 and V is TRBV27; 7 bases are shared with TRBD1. Germline CDR1 MNHEY, CDR2 SMNVEV (reference sequence). There are 15 residues in the CDR3. Trimming cost V 3 bases and J 2 bases; bases outside gene matches: 4. The CDR3 sequence is CASSFTQGGNQPQHF. CDR3 DNA sequence: TGTGCCAGCAGTTTCACCCAGGGGGGCAATCAGCCCCAGCATTTT.

The V call is TRBV12-5, the J call TRBJ2-1; 11 bases fit TRBD1. Germline V gene lookup returns CDR1 LGHNT and CDR2 FRNRAP. The CDR3 loop spans 16 amino acids. Trimming at V came to 2 bases and at J to 9 bases, leaving 9 bases not matched to a gene. The CDR3 protein is CASGLSGTGGGVEQFF. CDR3 DNA: TGTGCTAGTGGTTTGTCAGGGACAGGGGGGGGAGTTGAGCAGTTCTTC.

CDR3 nucleotide sequence: TGTGCCAGCAGATCTACACCTAGCGGGAGGGACACCGGGGAGCTGTTTTTT. Protein sequence: CASRSTPSGRDTGELFF. The chain joins TRBV28 to TRBJ2-2; TRBD2 aligns across 12 bases. The V gene end was trimmed by 6 bases and the J gene end by 3 bases; junction bases not matched to a gene: 8. CDR1 is MDHEN, CDR2 SYDVKM, per germline. The CDR3 totals 17 residues.

The chain recombines TRBV7-9 with TRBJ2-2; 8 bases match TRBD1. The V segment lost 5 bases and the J segment 3 bases; nucleotides outside the gene matches: 5. This CDR3 comprises 15 residues. The germline gives CDR1 SEHNR, CDR2 FQNEAQ (reference sequence). CDR3 sequence reads: CASSIQGVYTGELFF. As DNA, the CDR3 is TGTGCCAGCAGCATACAGGGGGTCTACACCGGGGAGCTGTTTTTT. The full variable domain, completed using reference TRBV7-9 and TRBJ2-2, is DTGVSQNPRHKITKRGQNVTFRCDPISEHNRLYWYRQTLGQGPEFLTYFQNEAQLEKSRLLSDRFSAERPKGSFSTLEIQRTEQGDSAMYLCASSIQGVYTGELFFGEGSRLTVL.

V is TRBV6-6 and J is TRBJ2-2; perhaps TRBD2 as D (5 bases). Germline V gene lookup returns CDR1 MNHNY and CDR2 SVGAGI (reference sequence). V was shortened by 0 bases and J by 5 bases, with 7 bases between the two germline ends. There are 14 residues in the CDR3. The CDR3 DNA sequence: TGTGCCAGCAGTTACTCAGGGAGAACCGGGGAGCTGTTTTTT. This gives the protein CASSYSGRTGELFF.

For the CDR3, the DNA is TGTGCCAGCAGCCCGGACTACCAAGAGACCCAGTACTTC. Amino acid sequence: CASSPDYQETQYF. The gene calls are TRBV7-2 and TRBJ2-5, with D perhaps matching TRBD2 (5 bases). Germline V gives CDR1 SGHTA, CDR2 FQGNSA. V lost 5 bases to trimming and J lost 0 bases, with 7 bases between them. The CDR3 is made up of 13 amino acids. Full variable domain (rest looked up from reference TRBV7-2 and TRBJ2-5): GAGVSQSPSNKVTEKGKDVELRCDPISGHTALYWYRQSLGQGLEFLIYFQGNSAPDKSGLPSDRFSAERTGGSVSTLTIQRTQQEDSAVYLCASSPDYQETQYFGPGTRLLVL.

This sequence joins TRBV4-3 and TRBJ1-6; 9 positions agree with TRBD1. After removal of 4 bases from V and 9 bases from J, the junction contained 7 bases not matched to a gene. The germline CDR1 and CDR2 sequences are LGHNA and YSLEER. CDR3 length: 15 residues. CDR3 region: CASSLGTGPGSPLHF. CDR3 DNA sequence: TGCGCCAGCAGCCTTGGGACAGGGCCTGGTTCACCCCTCCACTTT.

The chain employs TRBV25-1 and TRBJ1-5, with D maybe TRBD1 (6 bases). This CDR3 region has 17 residues. Looked up from germline, CDR1 is MGHDK and CDR2 is SYGVNS. V lost 10 bases to trimming and J lost 0 bases, with 22 bases between them. The CDR3 here is CANLQGGQGHSNQPQHF. DNA for the CDR3: TGTGCCAACCTACAGGGTGGGCAGGGCCATAGCAATCAGCCCCAGCATTTT.

This chain uses TRBV7-2 with TRBJ2-3; TRBD2 agrees at 7 bases. The CDR3 is 15 residues long. Germline trimming cut 4 bases from V and 4 bases from J; bases unmatched to any gene: 8. Looked up from germline, CDR1 is SGHTA and CDR2 is FQGNSA. CDR3 coding DNA: TGTGCCAGCAGCTCTAGCGGACTACCTTCAGATACGCAGTATTTT. Translation gives CASSSSGLPSDTQYF.

The CDR3 spells CASSRQPTTGSSYNSPLHF. Here the CDR3 DNA reads TGTGCCAGCAGCCGCCAACCGACGACGGGGAGCTCCTATAATTCACCCCTCCACTTT. The genes are TRBV7-2 and TRBJ1-6; the D is unclear. Trimming took off 5 bases at V and 0 bases at J, with 20 bases between the two ends. The length of the CDR3 is 19 residues. Germline assignment: CDR1 SGHTA and CDR2 FQGNSA.

This chain joins TRBV5-1 and TRBJ2-2; a possible D gene is TRBD1 (6 bases). Deletions cut 4 bases from V and 2 bases from J, with 12 bases between. The CDR3 spans 15 residues. The germline CDR1 and CDR2 sequences are SGHRS and YFSETQ. CDR3 nucleotide sequence: TGCGCCAGCAGCACAGGACAGAAAAACACCGGGGAGCTGTTTTTT. Its protein product is CASSTGQKNTGELFF.

V is TRBV18 and J is TRBJ2-3, with 8 bases identical to TRBD2. V lost 3 bases to trimming and J lost 2 bases; unmatched junction nucleotides: 4. CDR3 length: 15 amino acids. Germline CDR1 reads KGHSH; CDR2 reads LQKENI. CDR3 amino acids: CASSPLAGSTDTQYF. For the CDR3, the DNA is TGTGCCAGCTCACCCTTAGCGGGATCCACAGATACGCAGTATTTT.

This clone was seen more than once but under ten times. The chain employs TRBV6-5 and TRBJ1-4, with D tentatively TRBD1 (6 bases). This CDR3 is 13 amino acids long. V was trimmed by 6 bases and J by 10 bases, leaving 15 bases between them. The V gene's germline CDR1 is MNHEY and CDR2 SVGAGI. In nucleotides, the CDR3 is TGTGCCAGCAGGGTTCGGACAGAAGGAAAACTGTTTTTT. It encodes CASRVRTEGKLFF.

The chain joins TRBV6-5 to TRBJ1-1; D is unresolved. The CDR3 is made up of 14 amino acids. V lost 7 bases to trimming and J lost 1 base, with 13 bases between them. The germline gives CDR1 MNHEY, CDR2 SVGAGI. The CDR3 sequence: CASTDPRRNTEAFF. CDR3 sequence (DNA): TGTGCCAGCACAGATCCCAGGCGGAACACTGAAGCTTTCTTT.

The chain links TRBV18 to TRBJ2-5, with 7 bases identical to TRBD1. After removal of 0 bases from V and 5 bases from J, the junction contained 3 bases not matched to a gene. The germline gives CDR1 KGHSH, CDR2 LQKENI. CDR3 length: 14 amino acids. CDR3 nucleotide sequence: TGTGCCAGCTCACCACCCAACAGGGGCGAGACCCAGTACTTC. Amino acids: CASSPPNRGETQYF. The variable domain in full, completed from reference TRBV18 and TRBJ2-5, reads NAGVMQNPRHLVRRRGQEARLRCSPMKGHSHVYWYRQLPEEGLKFMVYLQKENIIDESGMPKERFSAEFPKEGPSILRIQQVVRGDSAAYFCASSPPNRGETQYFGPGTRLLVL.

The table lists this clone with a count of one. J is TRBJ2-1 and V is TRBV6-4; 11 positions match TRBD2. This CDR3 is built from 14 residues. J lost 5 bases, V lost 5 bases, and 2 bases had no gene match. The germline V gene has CDR1 MRHNA and CDR2 SNTAGT. The DNA of the CDR3 is TGTGCCAGCAGTACTAGCGGGGGAAACAATGAGCAGTTCTTC. Its protein product is CASSTSGGNNEQFF.

This rearrangement joins TRBV2 to TRBJ1-1; 8 bases map to TRBD1. CDR3 size: 12 residues. Germline values: CDR1 SNHLY, CDR2 FYNNEI. With V trimmed by 4 bases and J by 7 bases, 2 bases remained unmatched. The CDR3 DNA is TGTGCCAGCAGTGGGGGACAGGTTGAAGCTTTCTTT. This gives the protein CASSGGQVEAFF.

The CDR3 coding sequence is TGTGCCAGCAGCAAAACCTCAGGGGGATTAGGGACTGAAGCTTTCTTT. It translates to CASSKTSGGLGTEAFF. This sequence joins TRBV9 and TRBJ1-1, with TRBD1 matching 7 bases. Germline values: CDR1 SGDLS, CDR2 YYNGEE. There are 16 residues in the CDR3. The V segment lost 4 bases and the J segment 5 bases; nucleotides outside the gene matches: 14.

This chain links TRBV9 with TRBJ1-1, with 8 positions matching TRBD1. There are 15 residues in the CDR3. Germline loops: CDR1 SGDLS, CDR2 YYNGEE. V gave up 2 bases and J gave up 0 bases; unmatched junction bases: 3. The CDR3 sequence is CASSVTGALNTEAFF. CDR3 nucleotides: TGTGCCAGCAGCGTGACAGGGGCACTGAACACTGAAGCTTTCTTT.

The chain links TRBV5-1 to TRBJ1-1; D gene ambiguous. CDR3 length: 17 amino acids. Trimming took 0 bases from V and 0 from J, leaving 15 bases between them. Germline loops: CDR1 SGHRS, CDR2 YFSETQ. The CDR3 DNA follows: TGCGCCAGCAGCTTGGGGGTGCAGAGGAATATGAACACTGAAGCTTTCTTT. It translates to CASSLGVQRNMNTEAFF.

This clone was detected a few times. The V gene is TRBV7-2, the J gene TRBJ2-1; perhaps TRBD2 as D (6 bases). Germline V gene data show CDR1 as SGHTA and CDR2 as FQGNSA. V lost 1 base and J lost 8, with 6 bases in between. The CDR3 is made up of 12 amino acids. The CDR3 loop is CASSLERDEQFF. The CDR3 coding sequence is TGTGCCAGCAGCTTAGAGCGGGATGAGCAGTTCTTC.